This T cell receptor beta chain was captured in a study of molecular identifiers for immune sequencing clone quantification. About the research overall: RNA, taken in replicates from roughly 21,000 or 96,000 naive CD8 cells, was split five ways, with four sequenced. Study-wide results and caveats: Highly expanded clone sizes could be underestimated through barcode sharing by identical TCR molecules. Jurkat TCR RNA spiked in from one cell (amid approximately 1 million naive cells) was reportedly detectable.

TCR libraries were built in bulk with a published protocol and specific TCR primers. Each CDR3 protein is one row after TCRdb ran MiXCR on the PCR reads. The profile shows over 550,000 distinct CDR3 sequences, less than 30% of them singletons. Trimming left V 2 bases short and J 2 bases short, with 12 bases between. Per germline, CDR1 DFQATT and CDR2 SNEGSKA (reference sequence). This CDR3 is built from 14 residues. On this clonotype: What it recognizes is unknown.

The TCR sequence derives from a human donor in good health. Some libraries in this study had Jurkat cell RNA spiked in. The sample taken for sequencing was naive CD8+ T cells from blood, with Jurkat cell RNA spiked in. Subset reported: FACS-sorted CD8+CD4-CCR7+CD45RA+ naive T cells. The chain uses TRBV20-1 and TRBJ2-5; maybe TRBD2 (6 bases). CDR3: CSARSPGGQETQYF. As DNA, the CDR3 is TGCAGTGCTAGATCCCCCGGGGGACAAGAGACCCAGTACTTC.